The clone carrying this TCR beta chain has only a few counts. The sample originates from a study of identical twins. Germline V gene lookup returns CDR1 MNHEY and CDR2 SVGEGT. The trim removed 6 bases at V and 4 bases at J, leaving 9 bases unmatched. There are 15 residues in the CDR3. Template switching introduced a universal primer site, and the cDNA bore unique molecular identifiers. TCRdb passed the 5' RACE reads through MiXCR, listing each CDR3 protein once. The sample records around 490,000 distinct CDR3 sequences, roughly an eighth being singletons. These records were also assigned to another study, of yellow fever vaccine responses in identical twins.

This rearrangement joins TRBV6-2 or TRBV6-3 to TRBJ2-3; 8 bases line up with TRBD2. The TCR was taken from a woman aged 18-29 years in good health. The specimen was CD4+ T cells sorted from blood. The CDR3 DNA sequence: TGTGCCAGCAGACAAGCGGGAGCGGGAGCAGATACGCAGTATTTT. It translates to CASRQAGAGADTQYF.